This TCR beta chain was observed in a study of regulatory T cells in long-lasting Graves disease. About the research overall: Antithyroid drugs had been given to newly diagnosed Graves' patients for under 3 months.

In building TCR beta libraries, iRepertoire HTBI primers were used together with Arm-PCR of CDR3 regions. TCRdb processed the multiplex PCR reads anew with MiXCR; each CDR3 protein has one entry. The profile shows under 500,000 distinct CDR3 sequences, over 15% of them singletons. Germline-derived CDR1 and CDR2 are MGHRA and YSYEKL. The CDR3 is 15 residues long. The V gene lost 0 bases and the J gene lost 0 bases, with 8 bases spanning the gap. As to time point: newly diagnosed GD, antithyroid drugs for less than 3 months. PBMC-extracted RNA yielded the TCR library. This clonotype occurred many times. The same data also contributed to another study, on T cells in Graves' hyperthyroidism and ophthalmopathy. That work states: The authors deemed Graves' hyperthyroidism stable absent ophthalmopathy progression within 18 months. In the blood, most expanded thyroid clonotypes above 0.001 appeared as well.

The specimen comprised peripheral blood mononuclear cells (PBMCs), sampled at new diagnosis, from a patient treated with antithyroid drugs. This receptor was taken from a woman in her 30s with Graves disease. V gene TRBV4-1 combines with J gene TRBJ1-1; a weak D match, TRBD1 (5 bases). The CDR3 protein is CASSQESGVNTEAFF. For the CDR3, the DNA is TGCGCCAGCAGCCAAGAGTCGGGGGTGAACACTGAAGCTTTCTTT.